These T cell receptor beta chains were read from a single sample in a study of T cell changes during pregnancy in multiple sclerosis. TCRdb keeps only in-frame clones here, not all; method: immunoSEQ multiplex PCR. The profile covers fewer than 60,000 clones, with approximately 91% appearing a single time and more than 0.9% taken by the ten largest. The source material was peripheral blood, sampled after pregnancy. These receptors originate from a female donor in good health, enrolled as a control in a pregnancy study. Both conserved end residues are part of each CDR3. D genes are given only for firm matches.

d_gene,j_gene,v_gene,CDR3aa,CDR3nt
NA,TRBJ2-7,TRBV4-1,CASSQEAGRYEQYF,TGCGCCAGCAGCCAAGAGGCGGGGAGGTACGAGCAGTACTTC
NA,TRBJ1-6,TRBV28,CASSLRRVPLHF,TGTGCCAGCAGTTTGCGGAGGGTCCCCCTCCACTTT
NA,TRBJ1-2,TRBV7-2,CASSLGLTYGYTF,TGTGCCAGCAGCTTAGGACTGACCTATGGCTACACCTTC
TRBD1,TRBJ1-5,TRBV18,CASTLRQGGQPQHF,TGTGCCAGCACTCTAAGACAGGGTGGTCAGCCCCAGCATTTT
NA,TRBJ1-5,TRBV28,CASRGLRGPNNQPQHF,TGTGCCAGCAGGGGGTTAAGGGGCCCGAACAATCAGCCCCAGCATTTT
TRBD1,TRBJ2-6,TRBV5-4,CASSSRDRGLYTGANVLTF,TGTGCCAGCAGCTCCCGGGACAGGGGGCTTTATACTGGGGCCAACGTCCTGACTTTC
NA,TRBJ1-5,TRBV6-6,CASSGLINSNQPQHF,TGTGCCAGCAGTGGACTGATTAATAGCAATCAGCCCCAGCATTTT
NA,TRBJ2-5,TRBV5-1,CASSLGPNQETQYF,TGCGCCAGCAGCTTGGGTCCCAATCAAGAGACCCAGTACTTC
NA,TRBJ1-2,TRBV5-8,CASSLMGARVRGYTF,TGTGCCAGCAGCCTCATGGGGGCCAGAGTGAGGGGCTACACCTTC
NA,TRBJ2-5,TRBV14,CASSQGRRETQYF,TGTGCCAGCAGCCAAGGCAGGCGAGAGACCCAGTACTTC